A single sample gave rise to the 18 T cell receptor beta chains below, sequenced in a study of T cells in Graves' hyperthyroidism and ophthalmopathy. Researchers amplified the TCR beta CDR3 regions from RNA transcripts. During a first-round RT-PCR of the TCR CDR3, the HTBI primer set was used. TCRdb re-derived calls from the multiplex PCR reads in MiXCR, one entry per CDR3 protein. The top ten hold around half of the sample, which has fewer than 350,000 distinct CDR3 sequences, 21% seen once. Sequencing was performed on blood. Every receptor here comes from a woman aged 45 to 65 with Graves' hyperthyroidism.

The rearrangement joins TRBV30 to TRBJ1-4; maybe TRBD1 (6 bases). Looked up from germline, CDR1 is GTSNPN and CDR2 is SVGIG (reference sequence). Trimming left V 0 bases short and J 5 bases short, with 13 bases between. The CDR3 runs 15 residues. This CDR3 reads CAWSVQGQLNEKLFF. CDR3 DNA sequence: TGTGCCTGGAGTGTACAAGGACAGCTAAATGAAAAACTGTTTTTT.

This rearrangement joins TRBV20-1 to TRBJ2-7; 7 bases align to TRBD2. The germline CDR1 and CDR2 sequences are DFQATT and SNEGSKA (reference sequence). The junction had 1 base not matched to a gene; V was cut back by 2 bases and J by 0 bases. This CDR3 spans 13 amino acids. This CDR3 is CSARSGNSYEQYF. CDR3 DNA sequence: TGCAGTGCTAGAAGCGGGAACTCCTACGAGCAGTACTTC.

This chain links TRBV6-1 with TRBJ1-4; D is unclear. Trimming took off 8 bases at V and 3 bases at J, with 10 bases between the two ends. This CDR3 has 13 residues. Germline V gives CDR1 MNHNS, CDR2 SASEGT. Written as DNA, the CDR3 is TGTGCCAGCTCTAGATGGTCTAATGAAAAACTGTTTTTT. Translated, it gives CASSRWSNEKLFF.

There are many counts of this clonotype. This chain uses TRBV7-9 with TRBJ2-3, with D possibly TRBD1 on 6 matching bases. Between the trimmed V and J ends, which lost 0 bases and 0 bases, there was a span of 13 bases. Germline V gene lookup returns CDR1 SEHNR and CDR2 FQNEAQ (reference sequence). The CDR3 totals 17 residues. The CDR3 DNA follows: TGTGCCAGCAGCTTAGCCCAGGGGCTCGAGAGCACAGATACGCAGTATTTT. This sequence encodes CASSLAQGLESTDTQYF.

The chain combines TRBV2 with TRBJ2-7; 12 nucleotides line up with TRBD2. Germline loops: CDR1 SNHLY, CDR2 FYNNEI. The CDR3 covers 16 residues. V shed 5 bases, J shed 6 bases, and the junction held 11 bases outside the gene matches. CDR3 amino acids: CASSRWTSGKFGEQYF. The CDR3 DNA is TGTGCCAGCAGTCGATGGACTAGCGGGAAGTTCGGCGAGCAGTACTTC.

This chain connects TRBV2 to TRBJ2-2; 11 positions agree with TRBD1. CDR1 and CDR2 (germline): SNHLY, FYNNEI. This CDR3 spans 16 amino acids. With V trimmed by 5 bases and J by 1 base, 3 bases remained unmatched. DNA of the CDR3: TGTGCCAGCAGTCGGACAGGGGGCCAGAACACCGGGGAGCTGTTTTTT. It encodes CASSRTGGQNTGELFF. Together with reference TRBV2 and TRBJ2-2, the CDR3 gives the full variable domain: EPEVTQTPSHQVTQMGQEVILRCVPISNHLYFYWYRQILGQKVEFLVSFYNNEISEKSEIFDDQFSVERPDGSNFTLKIRSTKLEDSAMYFCASSRTGGQNTGELFFGEGSRLTVL.

As to this clonotype: This may be a read error: a much more frequent sequence differs by one nucleotide. V gene TRBV20-1 combines with J gene TRBJ2-3; D is unclear. CDR1 and CDR2 (germline): DFQATT, SNEGSKA (reference sequence). The CDR3 consists of 14 residues. Trimming pared 5 bases from V and 1 base from J, leaving 13 bases between. CDR3 sequence: CSAARVYRTDTQYF. The CDR3, as DNA: TGCAGTGCTGCCCGGGTCTACCGCACAGATACGCAGTATTTT.

Ten or more counts support this clonotype. This chain uses TRBV7-3 with TRBJ2-2, with D tentatively TRBD2 (6 bases). CDR1 and CDR2 (germline): SGHTA, FQGTGA. V lost 1 base, J lost 1 base, and 13 bases lay in between. This CDR3 has 17 residues. For the CDR3, the DNA is TGTGCCAGCAGCTTAATCGGAGGGGATCGGAACACCGGGGAGCTGTTTTTT. It yields the protein CASSLIGGDRNTGELFF.

This clonotype was counted only a few times. The chain links TRBV7-9 to TRBJ2-6, with a weak D call TRBD1 (5 bases). There are 14 residues in the CDR3. Germline CDR1 is SEHNR and CDR2 is FQNEAQ (reference sequence). V was cut by 4 bases and J by 2 bases, with 6 bases left in between. The CDR3: CASSSRAGANVLTF. CDR3 sequence (DNA): TGTGCCAGCAGCTCCAGGGCTGGGGCCAACGTCCTGACTTTC.

This clonotype has a count of ten or more. The chain has TRBV5-1 and TRBJ2-7; either TRBD1 or TRBD2 may fit D (5 bases each). Per the germline V gene, CDR1 is SGHRS and CDR2 is YFSETQ. The V end was cut by 4 bases, the J end by 1 base, with 12 bases between. The CDR3 runs to 14 residues. DNA for the CDR3: TGCGCCAGCAGCCCCGGGACGGGATCCTACGAGCAGTACTTC. Translation gives CASSPGTGSYEQYF.

This clonotype was counted once. The chain has TRBV6-2 or TRBV6-3 and TRBJ2-3, with 11 positions matching TRBD2. CDR1 is MNHEY, CDR2 SVGEGT, per germline. Losses at the gene ends were 0 bases for V and 4 bases for J; bases not matched to a gene: 6. This CDR3 spans 17 amino acids. This chain's CDR3 is CASSYSMASGRPDTQYF. The CDR3 bases are TGTGCCAGCAGTTACTCGATGGCTAGCGGGAGGCCAGATACGCAGTATTTT.

With respect to this clonotype: Its ends do not fully match the called genes, so a read error is possible. This chain uses TRBV7-7 with TRBJ2-7, with 7 bases fitting TRBD1. Germline CDR1 is SSHAT and CDR2 is FNYEAQ (reference sequence). The CDR3 is 13 amino acids. CDR3 in amino acids: CASSKTGKDEQYF. In DNA form, the CDR3 reads TGTGCTAGCAGCAAGACAGGGAAGGACGAGCAGTACTTC.

V gene TRBV9 combines with J gene TRBJ1-1; no firm D call. The germline CDR1 and CDR2 sequences are SGDLS and YYNGEE. The CDR3 contains 15 residues. V shed 0 bases and J shed 0 bases, with 9 bases lying between them. CDR3 coding DNA: TGTGCCAGCAGCGTAGGAACCGGATTGAACACTGAAGCTTTCTTT. Its translation is CASSVGTGLNTEAFF.

The gene calls are TRBV6-1 and TRBJ2-3, with TRBD2 as a possible D gene (5 bases). This CDR3 has 15 amino acids. Germline V gene data show CDR1 as MNHNS and CDR2 as SASEGT. V lost 5 bases to trimming and J lost 5 bases, with 17 bases between them. The CDR3 is CASSNAEGRIDTQYF. CDR3 bases: TGTGCCAGCAGTAACGCCGAGGGCCGGATAGATACGCAGTATTTT.

This clonotype was counted a few times. This rearrangement joins TRBV28 to TRBJ1-6; 8 bases align to TRBD1. The germline V gene has CDR1 MDHEN and CDR2 SYDVKM. V was clipped by 4 bases and J by 5 bases; unmatched bases: 4. This CDR3 is 15 amino acids long. In nucleotides, the CDR3 is TGTGCCAGCAGTTCAGGGGGCCGGGATAATTCACCCCTCCACTTT. Protein: CASSSGGRDNSPLHF.

This clonotype was seen many times. The V and J genes are TRBV11-3 and TRBJ1-2; unclear D gene. CDR1 is SGHNT, CDR2 YENEEA, per germline. The CDR3 is 14 amino acids. V dropped 5 bases and J dropped 0 bases, with 10 bases sitting between them. The CDR3 reads CASSAGLSNYGYTF. CDR3 in DNA: TGTGCCAGCAGCGCAGGACTTTCTAACTATGGCTACACCTTC.

This clonotype was picked up many times. This sequence joins TRBV3-1 and TRBJ1-1; D is undetermined. The CDR3 is 13 residues long. V was cut by 4 bases and J by 4 bases, with 10 bases left in between. The germline V gene encodes CDR1 LGHDT and CDR2 YNNKEL (reference sequence). The CDR3 loop is CASSRDISTEAFF. The CDR3 region has the DNA TGTGCCAGCAGCCGGGATATTAGCACTGAAGCTTTCTTT.

This clonotype was observed at least ten times. The chain uses TRBV5-1 and TRBJ1-2, with D maybe TRBD1 (5 bases). The CDR3 sequence is 14 residues long. V lost 2 bases to trimming and J lost 4 bases, with 12 bases between them. The germline V gene encodes CDR1 SGHRS and CDR2 YFSETQ. DNA of the CDR3: TGCGCCAGCAGCTTCCAGGGAGGAATCTATGGCTACACCTTC. Translating gives CASSFQGGIYGYTF.